This T cell receptor beta chain was sequenced in a study of blood T cell repertoires in COVID-19. This CDR3 region has 15 residues. The germline gives CDR1 SGHNT, CDR2 YENEEA. V dropped 6 bases and J dropped 4 bases, with 16 bases sitting between them. The data were produced by immunoSEQ multiplex PCR, yet TCRdb's version contains in-frame clones alone and is incomplete. Of some 400,000 clones listed, 85% to 90% are singletons. Assignment of participants to cohorts was predicated upon participant-reported clinical history. Resolution of symptoms, clearance, or two negative PCRs was present in recovered Cohort 3 donors.

The chain joins TRBV11-3 to TRBJ2-1, with a weak D call TRBD2 (5 bases). The sequence came from a woman in her 30s who had recovered from COVID-19. Sample: PBMCs or T cells enriched from blood (not recorded which). The CDR3, as DNA: TGTGCCAGCAGTCCACAAGCCGGGGTATACAATGAGCAGTTCTTC. Protein sequence: CASSPQAGVYNEQFF.